These 2 T cell receptor beta chains originate from one sample sequenced in a study of control samples from healthy donors and cancer patients (dated by TCRdb to 2019 to 2021). The method was the immunoSEQ multiplex PCR assay. The table comes from immuneACCESS by way of TCRdb, which keeps in-frame sequences with V and J called. Part of the clones is missing from these tables; in studies checked, under half for an unresolved V gene and the rest for unknown reasons. Recorded for this sample are about 86,000 clones; approximately 94% of them occurred a single time. The ten largest clones take up around 5% of the sample. The sequencing sample was made of blood. These receptor sequences come from a woman younger than 30 in good health.

The chain is built from TRBV6-6 and TRBJ2-7, with D possibly being TRBD2 (7 bases). The CDR3 is 15 amino acids. Trimming cost V 2 bases and J 4 bases, with 15 bases left between them. CDR1 MNHNY and CDR2 SVGAGI come from the germline V gene (reference sequence). CDR3: CASSYGGAGVYEQYF. The CDR3 DNA follows: TGTGCCAGCAGTTACGGGGGGGCAGGGGTATACGAGCAGTACTTC.

The chain is built from TRBV7-2 and TRBJ2-3, with D uncertain. From germline, CDR1 is SGHTA and CDR2 FQGNSA. V was pared by 5 bases and J by 3 bases, with 3 bases between. This CDR3 region has 11 residues. In nucleotides, the CDR3 is TGTGCCAGCAGCCGGACAGATACGCAGTATTTT. This translates into CASSRTDTQYF.